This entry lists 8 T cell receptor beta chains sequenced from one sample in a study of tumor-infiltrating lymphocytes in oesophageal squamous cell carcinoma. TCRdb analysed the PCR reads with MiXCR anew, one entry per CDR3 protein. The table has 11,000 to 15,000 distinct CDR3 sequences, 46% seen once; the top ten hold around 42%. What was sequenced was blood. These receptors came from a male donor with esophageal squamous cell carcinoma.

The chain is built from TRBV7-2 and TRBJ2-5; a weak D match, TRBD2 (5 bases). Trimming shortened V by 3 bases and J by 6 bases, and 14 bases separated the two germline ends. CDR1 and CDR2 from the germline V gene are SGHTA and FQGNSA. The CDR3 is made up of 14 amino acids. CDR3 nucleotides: TGTGCCAGCAGCTTGCGGACTCCCGGAAAGACCCAGTACTTC. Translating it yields CASSLRTPGKTQYF.

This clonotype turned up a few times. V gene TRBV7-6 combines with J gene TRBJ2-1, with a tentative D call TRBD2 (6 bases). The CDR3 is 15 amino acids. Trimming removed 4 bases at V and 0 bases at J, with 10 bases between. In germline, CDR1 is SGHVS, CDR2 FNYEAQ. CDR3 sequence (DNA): TGTGCCAGCAGCTACGGGGGTAGCTCCTACAATGAGCAGTTCTTC. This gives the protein CASSYGGSSYNEQFF.

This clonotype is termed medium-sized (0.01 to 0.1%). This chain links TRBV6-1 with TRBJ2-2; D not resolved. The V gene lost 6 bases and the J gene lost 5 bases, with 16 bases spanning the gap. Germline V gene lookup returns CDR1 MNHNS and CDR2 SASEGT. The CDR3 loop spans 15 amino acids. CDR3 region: CASSPKPTLTGELFF. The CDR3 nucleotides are TGTGCCAGCAGCCCAAAGCCCACTCTTACCGGGGAGCTGTTTTTT.

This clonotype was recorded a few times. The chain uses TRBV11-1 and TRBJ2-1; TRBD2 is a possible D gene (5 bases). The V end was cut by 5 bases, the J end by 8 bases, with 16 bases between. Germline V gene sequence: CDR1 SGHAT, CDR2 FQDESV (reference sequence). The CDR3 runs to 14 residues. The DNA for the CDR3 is TGTGCCAGCAGCGGAGACGGGGTTTTGGATGAGCAGTTCTTC. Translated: CASSGDGVLDEQFF.

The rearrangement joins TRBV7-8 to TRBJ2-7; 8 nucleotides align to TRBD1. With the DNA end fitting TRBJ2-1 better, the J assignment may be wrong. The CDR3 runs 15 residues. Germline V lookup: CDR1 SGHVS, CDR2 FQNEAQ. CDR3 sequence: CASHESGGAYNEQFF. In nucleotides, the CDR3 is TGTGCCAGTCATGAATCAGGGGGCGCCTACAATGAGCAGTTCTTC.

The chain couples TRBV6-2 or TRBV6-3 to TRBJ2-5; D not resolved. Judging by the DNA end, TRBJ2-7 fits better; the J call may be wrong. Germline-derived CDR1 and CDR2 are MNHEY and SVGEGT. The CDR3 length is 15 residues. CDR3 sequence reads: CASSYSTSGWDEQYF. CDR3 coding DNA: TGTGCCAGCAGTTACTCGACATCCGGGTGGGACGAGCAGTACTTC.

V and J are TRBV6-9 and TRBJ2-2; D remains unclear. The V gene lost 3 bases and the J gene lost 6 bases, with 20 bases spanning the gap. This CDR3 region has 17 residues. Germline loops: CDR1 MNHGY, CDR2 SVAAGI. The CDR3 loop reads CASSYNPAPPRSGELFF. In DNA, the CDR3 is TGTGCCAGCAGTTACAACCCAGCGCCCCCGAGGTCCGGGGAGCTGTTTTTT.

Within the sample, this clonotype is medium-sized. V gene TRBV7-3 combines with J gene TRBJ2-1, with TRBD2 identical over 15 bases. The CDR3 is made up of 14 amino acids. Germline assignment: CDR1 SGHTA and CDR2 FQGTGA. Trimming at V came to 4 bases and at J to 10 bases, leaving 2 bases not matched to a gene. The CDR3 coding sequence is TGTGCCAGCAGCTCCGGACTAGCGGGAGGGGAGCAGTTCTTC. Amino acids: CASSSGLAGGEQFF.